This T cell receptor beta chain was captured by sequencing in a study of blood T cell repertoires in COVID-19. This clone was picked up one time. Sequenced by immunoSEQ multiplex PCR; TCRdb stores in-frame clones only, minus some. The sample has under 200,000 clones; around 74% are singletons. With V trimmed by 5 bases and J by 8 bases, 6 bases remained unmatched. Germline assignment: CDR1 SGHRS and CDR2 YFSETQ. The CDR3 loop spans 14 amino acids. The chain uses TRBV5-1 and TRBJ2-1; 11 bases fit TRBD1. The source of this sequence is an older man with acute or convalescent COVID-19. Sequences were obtained from peripheral blood. The CDR3 DNA follows: TGCGCCAGCAGGAGGGACAGGGGGACTGATGAGCAGTTCTTC. This gives the protein CASRRDRGTDEQFF.